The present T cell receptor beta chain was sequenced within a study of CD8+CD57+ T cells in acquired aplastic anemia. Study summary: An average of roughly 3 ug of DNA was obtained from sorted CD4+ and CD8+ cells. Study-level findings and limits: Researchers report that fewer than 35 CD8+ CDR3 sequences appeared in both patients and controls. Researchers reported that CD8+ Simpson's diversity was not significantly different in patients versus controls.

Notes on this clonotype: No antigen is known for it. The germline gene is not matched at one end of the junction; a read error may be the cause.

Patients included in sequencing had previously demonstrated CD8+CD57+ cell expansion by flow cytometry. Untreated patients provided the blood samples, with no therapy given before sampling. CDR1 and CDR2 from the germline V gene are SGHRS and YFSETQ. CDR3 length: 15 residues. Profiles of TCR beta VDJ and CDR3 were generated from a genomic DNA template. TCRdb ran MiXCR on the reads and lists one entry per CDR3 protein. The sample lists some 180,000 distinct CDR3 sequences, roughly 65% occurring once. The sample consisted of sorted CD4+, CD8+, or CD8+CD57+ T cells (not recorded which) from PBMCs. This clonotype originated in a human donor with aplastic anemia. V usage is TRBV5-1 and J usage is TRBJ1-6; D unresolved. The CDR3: CASSPGLGSNSSLHF. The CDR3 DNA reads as TGCGCCAGCAGTCCCGGACTGGGGAGTAATTCATCCCTCCACTTT.